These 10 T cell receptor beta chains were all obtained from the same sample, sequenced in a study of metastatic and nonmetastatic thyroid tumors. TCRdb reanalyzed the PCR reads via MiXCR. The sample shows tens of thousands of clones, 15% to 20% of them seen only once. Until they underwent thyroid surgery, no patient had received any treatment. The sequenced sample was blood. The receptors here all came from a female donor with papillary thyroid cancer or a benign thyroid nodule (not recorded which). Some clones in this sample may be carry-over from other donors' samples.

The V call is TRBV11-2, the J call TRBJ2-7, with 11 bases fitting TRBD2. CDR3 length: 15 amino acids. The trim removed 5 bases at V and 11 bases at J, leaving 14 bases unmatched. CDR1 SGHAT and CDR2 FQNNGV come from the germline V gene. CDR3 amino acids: CASSLIAGGQYDKYF. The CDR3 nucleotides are TGTGCCAGCAGCCTGATAGCGGGAGGGCAGTACGACAAGTACTTC.

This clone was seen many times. The DNA of the CDR3 is TGTGCCAGCAGCTTAGTTGGGACAGGTACTATGAACACTGAAGCTTTCTTT. Its protein is CASSLVGTGTMNTEAFF. The chain joins TRBV7-8 to TRBJ1-1, with 8 bases matching TRBD1. V shed 1 base and J 0 bases; nucleotides not matched to a gene: 7. The CDR3 is made up of 17 amino acids. CDR1 and CDR2 (germline): SGHVS, FQNEAQ.

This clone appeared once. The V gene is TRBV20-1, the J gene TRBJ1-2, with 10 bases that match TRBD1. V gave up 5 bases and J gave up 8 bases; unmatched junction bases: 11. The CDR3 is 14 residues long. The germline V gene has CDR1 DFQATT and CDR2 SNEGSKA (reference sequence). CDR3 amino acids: CSAGAGTGVEGYTF. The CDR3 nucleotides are TGCAGTGCTGGGGCCGGGACAGGGGTGGAAGGCTACACCTTC.

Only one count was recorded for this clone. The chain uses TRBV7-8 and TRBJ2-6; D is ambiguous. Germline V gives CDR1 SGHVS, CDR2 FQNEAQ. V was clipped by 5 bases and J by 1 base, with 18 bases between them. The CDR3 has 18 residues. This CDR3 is CASSLPGLDFSGANVLTF. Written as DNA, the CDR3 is TGTGCCAGCAGCCTACCGGGTCTCGATTTTTCTGGGGCCAACGTCCTGACTTTC.

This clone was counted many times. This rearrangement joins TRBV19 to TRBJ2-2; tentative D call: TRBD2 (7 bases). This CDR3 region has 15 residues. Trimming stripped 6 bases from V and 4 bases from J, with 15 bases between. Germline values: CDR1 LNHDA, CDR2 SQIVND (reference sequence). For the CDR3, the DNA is TGTGCCAGTAGGAAGGGGGGGTTAGGCACCGGGGAGCTGTTTTTT. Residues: CASRKGGLGTGELFF. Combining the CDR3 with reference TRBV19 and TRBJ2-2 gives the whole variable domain DGGITQSPKYLFRKEGQNVTLSCEQNLNHDAMYWYRQDPGQGLRLIYYSQIVNDFQKGDIAEGYSVSREKKESFPLTVTSAQKNPTAFYLCASRKGGLGTGELFFGEGSRLTVL.

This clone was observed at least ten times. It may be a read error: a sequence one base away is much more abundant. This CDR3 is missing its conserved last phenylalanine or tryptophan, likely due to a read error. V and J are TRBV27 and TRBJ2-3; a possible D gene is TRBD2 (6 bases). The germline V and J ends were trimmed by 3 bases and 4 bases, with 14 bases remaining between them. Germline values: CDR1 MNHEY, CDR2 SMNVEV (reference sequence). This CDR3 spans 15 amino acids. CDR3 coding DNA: TGTGCCAGCAGTTTCTCGGGGGTGGGCGCAGATACGCAGTATTCT. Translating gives CASSFSGVGADTQYS.

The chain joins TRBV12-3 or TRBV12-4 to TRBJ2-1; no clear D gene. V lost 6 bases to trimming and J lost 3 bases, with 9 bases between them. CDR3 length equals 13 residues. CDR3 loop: CASSQGRYNEQFF. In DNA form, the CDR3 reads TGTGCCAGCAGCCAAGGACGCTACAATGAGCAGTTCTTC.

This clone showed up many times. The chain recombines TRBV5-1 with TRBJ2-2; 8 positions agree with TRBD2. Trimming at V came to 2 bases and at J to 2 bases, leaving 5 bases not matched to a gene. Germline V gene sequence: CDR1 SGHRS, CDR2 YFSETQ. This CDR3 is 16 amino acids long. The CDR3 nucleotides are TGCGCCAGCAGCTTACAAGCGGGAGATAACACCGGGGAGCTGTTTTTT. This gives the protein CASSLQAGDNTGELFF.

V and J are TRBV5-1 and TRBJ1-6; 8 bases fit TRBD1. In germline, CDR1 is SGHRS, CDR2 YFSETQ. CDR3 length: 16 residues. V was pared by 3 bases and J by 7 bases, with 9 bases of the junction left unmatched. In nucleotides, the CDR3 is TGCGCCAGCAGCTCCGGACAGGGTCGTGGAAATTCACCCCTCCACTTT. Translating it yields CASSSGQGRGNSPLHF. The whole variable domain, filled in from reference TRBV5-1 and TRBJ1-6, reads KAGVTQTPRYLIKTRGQQVTLSCSPISGHRSVSWYQQTPGQGLQFLFEYFSETQRNKGNFPGRFSGRQFSNSRSEMNVSTLELGDSALYLCASSSGQGRGNSPLHFGNGTRLTVT.

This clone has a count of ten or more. The DNA for the CDR3 is TGCGCCAGCAGTGGAGAAGGGGCGGCTGGAAACACCATATATTTT. It yields the protein CASSGEGAAGNTIYF. The chain couples TRBV10-2 to TRBJ1-3, with a possible D match to TRBD1 (5 bases). The CDR3 totals 15 residues. Per germline, CDR1 WSHSY and CDR2 SAAADI. Trimming removed 4 bases from V and 2 bases from J, with 12 bases in between.